This T cell receptor beta chain derives from a study of cytomegalovirus exposure and HLA in healthy donors. Background on the study: In an early release, HLA-typed donors contributed about 79 million unique TCR sequences.

Germline values: CDR1 MNHNS, CDR2 SASEGT. CDR3 size: 18 residues. With V trimmed by 1 base and J by 4 bases, 14 bases remained unmatched. 13 Jbeta primers and 60 Vbeta primers were used for the PCR. Only in-frame clones appear in the TCRdb table, and some are missing; sequencing was by immunoSEQ multiplex PCR. The sample consists of fewer than 200,000 clones, more than 75% of them appearing once. Sequencing used PBMCs. The chain couples TRBV6-1 to TRBJ1-2; 8 bases line up with TRBD1. This TCR derives from a man aged 40-49 years in good health and CMV-seropositive. DNA for the CDR3: TGTGCCAGCAGTGAAGGGACAGGGTTAAAGATAGAACTCTATGGCTACACCTTC. Translation: CASSEGTGLKIELYGYTF.